The 26 T cell receptor beta chains presented below share a single source sample, sequenced in a study of blood T cell repertoires in COVID-19 (dated by TCRdb to between 2020 and 2021). The method behind the library was the immunoSEQ multiplex PCR assay. TCRdb took this table from immuneACCESS and kept in-frame rearrangements with V and J called. Such tables lack part of the clones; where checked against another copy, unresolved V genes explain under half of the gap, and the rest is unexplained. For this sample there are 150,000 to 200,000 clones; around four fifths appear just once. Together, the top ten hold 22% of the sample. The sequenced sample was peripheral blood. The receptors come from a woman older than 75 with acute or convalescent COVID-19.

The chain couples TRBV27 to TRBJ1-6; possible D gene TRBD1, 6 bases. The CDR3 sequence is 16 residues long. V shed 5 bases and J shed 7 bases, with 18 bases lying between them. CDR1 is MNHEY, CDR2 SMNVEV, per germline (reference sequence). CDR3 bases: TGTGCCAGCAGTCCTCAGACAGGTCTAGGGAATTCACCCCTCCACTTT. Amino acids: CASSPQTGLGNSPLHF.

This chain links TRBV15 with TRBJ2-7; 7 nucleotides match TRBD1. J gave up 2 bases and V 1 base, and 2 bases lay outside the gene matches. This CDR3 region has 14 residues. Germline CDR1 reads LNHNV; CDR2 reads YYDKDF (reference sequence). In nucleotides, the CDR3 is TGTGCCACCAGCAGAGCCGGGACAGCCTACGAGCAGTACTTC. Encoded protein: CATSRAGTAYEQYF. Supplemented by reference TRBV15 and TRBJ2-7, the full variable domain reads DAMVIQNPRYQVTQFGKPVTLSCSQTLNHNVMYWYQQKSSQAPKLLFHYYDKDFNNEADTPDNFQSRRPNTSFCFLDIRSPGLGDTAMYLCATSRAGTAYEQYFGPGTRLTVT.

The rearrangement uses TRBV12-3 or TRBV12-4 and TRBJ1-1; D gene uncertain. The CDR3 loop spans 12 amino acids. V lost 5 bases to trimming and J lost 1 base, with 5 bases between them. The CDR3 nucleotides read TGTGCCAGCAGTAGAGAGAACACTGAAGCTTTCTTT. Translated: CASSRENTEAFF.

The V call is TRBV2, the J call TRBJ2-7; D is unclear. Trimming pared 4 bases from V and 1 base from J, leaving 5 bases between. Germline V gene data show CDR1 as SNHLY and CDR2 as FYNNEI. CDR3 length: 12 residues. CDR3 loop: CASSGQSYEQYF. The CDR3 DNA reads TGTGCCAGCAGTGGGCAGTCCTACGAGCAGTACTTC.

The rearrangement links TRBV6-5 to TRBJ2-3; 10 nucleotides agree with TRBD2. With 7 bases clipped from V and 5 bases from J, the junction kept 6 bases outside the gene matches. The germline gives CDR1 MNHEY, CDR2 SVGAGI. The CDR3 is 14 amino acids. Written as DNA, the CDR3 is TGTGCCAGCAAGGTAGCGGGGGGAGGAGATACGCAGTATTTT. It specifies CASKVAGGGDTQYF.

In this sample, this clone turned up a few times. The gene calls are TRBV30 and TRBJ2-5; perhaps TRBD1 as D (6 bases). The germline V gene encodes CDR1 GTSNPN and CDR2 SVGIG (reference sequence). This CDR3 region has 13 residues. V lost 2 bases and J lost 5, with 12 bases in between. CDR3 in DNA: TGTGCCTGGAGTTATACAGGGCGCGAGACCCAGTACTTC. Residues: CAWSYTGRETQYF.

The rearrangement uses TRBV7-8 and TRBJ1-1, with TRBD1 identical over 8 bases. This CDR3 is 13 amino acids long. Trimming cost V 7 bases and J 4 bases; bases outside gene matches: 5. Germline CDR1 and CDR2: SGHVS and FQNEAQ. CDR3 protein: CASTTDRGTEAFF. CDR3 in DNA: TGTGCCAGCACCACAGACAGGGGCACTGAAGCTTTCTTT.

This clone occurred once. The chain joins TRBV4-3 to TRBJ2-1; 7 bases map to TRBD2. Germline CDR1 reads LGHNA; CDR2 reads YSLEER. The CDR3 loop spans 15 amino acids. Trimming at V came to 2 bases and at J to 4 bases, leaving 5 bases not matched to a gene. CDR3 loop: CASSQRLAEYNEQFF. DNA for the CDR3: TGCGCCAGCAGCCAACGCCTAGCGGAGTACAATGAGCAGTTCTTC.

The chain uses TRBV29-1 and TRBJ1-1; no firm D call. Germline V gene data show CDR1 as SQVTM and CDR2 as ANQGSEA. The CDR3 is 14 residues long. V lost 5 bases and J lost 1, with 14 bases in between. The CDR3 sequence: CSVCLDPQNTEAFF. For the CDR3, the DNA is TGCAGCGTTTGCCTAGACCCCCAGAACACTGAAGCTTTCTTT.

This clone was counted a few times. This sequence joins TRBV29-1 and TRBJ1-2, with TRBD1 matching over 7 bases. The CDR3 extends over 12 amino acids. Germline V gene sequence: CDR1 SQVTM, CDR2 ANQGSEA. V was pared by 3 bases and J by 4 bases, with 2 bases of the junction left unmatched. CDR3 sequence reads: CSVETGTYGYTF. The CDR3 DNA is TGCAGCGTTGAGACAGGGACCTATGGCTACACCTTC. Based on the CDR3 plus reference TRBV29-1 and TRBJ1-2, the full variable domain is SAVISQKPSRDICQRGTSLTIQCQVDSQVTMMFWYRQQPGQSLTLIATANQGSEATYESGFVIDKFPISRPNLTFSTLTVSNMSPEDSSIYLCSVETGTYGYTFGSGTRLTVV.

The V and J genes are TRBV9 and TRBJ2-3, with 10 nucleotides matching TRBD2. Germline-derived CDR1 and CDR2 are SGDLS and YYNGEE. This CDR3 is 16 amino acids long. The ends lost 0 bases at V and 3 bases at J; junction bases unmatched: 4. DNA of the CDR3: TGTGCCAGCAGCGTAGGGCGGACTAGCGGAACAGATACGCAGTATTTT. It codes for CASSVGRTSGTDTQYF.

The V call is TRBV9, the J call TRBJ1-6; TRBD1 matches at 9 bases. Trimming cost V 3 bases and J 9 bases; bases outside gene matches: 4. The CDR3 covers 14 residues. Germline CDR1 reads SGDLS; CDR2 reads YYNGEE. For the CDR3, the DNA is TGTGCCAGCAGCGACGGACAGGGGCGTTCACCCCTCCACTTT. Translation gives CASSDGQGRSPLHF.

The chain recombines TRBV29-1 with TRBJ1-5, with 8 positions matching TRBD1. The CDR3 extends over 13 amino acids. V lost 5 bases and J lost 6; bases outside the gene matches: 6. Germline values: CDR1 SQVTM, CDR2 ANQGSEA. As DNA, the CDR3 is TGCAGCGTTCTTCAGGGGGCAAGTCAGCCCCAGCATTTT. Protein product: CSVLQGASQPQHF.

The genes are TRBV11-3 and TRBJ1-1, with D possibly TRBD1 on 5 matching bases. The length of the CDR3 is 14 residues. Trimming removed 1 base at V and 5 bases at J, with 11 bases between. The germline V gene has CDR1 SGHNT and CDR2 YENEEA. CDR3 bases: TGTGCCAGCAGCTTAGCCTCAGGGCATACTGAAGCTTTCTTT. The encoded protein is CASSLASGHTEAFF.

The chain uses TRBV10-3 and TRBJ2-7, with D possibly being TRBD1 (6 bases). V lost 10 bases, J lost 0 bases, and 10 bases lay in between. The CDR3 sequence is 12 residues long. Germline V lookup: CDR1 ENHRY, CDR2 SYGVKD. The CDR3 protein is CATGQSSYEQYF. The DNA for the CDR3 is TGTGCCACCGGACAGAGCTCCTACGAGCAGTACTTC.

The chain has TRBV5-4 and TRBJ2-7, with TRBD2 matching 12 bases. This CDR3 comprises 19 residues. CDR1 and CDR2 from the germline V gene are SGHNT and YYREEE (reference sequence). Trimming removed 0 bases from V and 0 bases from J; junction bases left unmatched: 10. The chain's CDR3 is CASSLGLAGGPYNSYEQYF. DNA for the CDR3: TGTGCCAGCAGCTTGGGTCTAGCGGGAGGGCCTTATAACTCCTACGAGCAGTACTTC.

The genes are TRBV11-2 and TRBJ2-1; D uncertain. The germline gives CDR1 SGHAT, CDR2 FQNNGV. V gave up 0 bases and J gave up 4 bases, with 10 bases separating them. The CDR3 has 15 residues. The CDR3 here is CASSLERHLYNEQFF. Written as DNA, the CDR3 is TGTGCCAGCAGCTTAGAAAGACACCTGTACAATGAGCAGTTCTTC. Looking up the rest from reference TRBV11-2 and TRBJ2-1 gives the full variable domain: EAGVAQSPRYKIIEKRQSVAFWCNPISGHATLYWYQQILGQGPKLLIQFQNNGVVDDSQLPKDRFSAERLKGVDSTLKIQPAKLEDSAVYLCASSLERHLYNEQFFGPGTRLTVL.

The chain is built from TRBV11-3 and TRBJ2-1; 9 nucleotides agree with TRBD2. V was pared by 5 bases and J by 7 bases, with 6 bases of the junction left unmatched. The germline gives CDR1 SGHNT, CDR2 YENEEA. CDR3 length: 14 residues. CDR3: CASSPVSGSNEQFF. The DNA for the CDR3 is TGTGCCAGCAGCCCCGTTAGCGGGAGTAATGAGCAGTTCTTC.

The J gene is TRBJ2-1, the V gene TRBV4-1; 11 nucleotides align to TRBD2. The CDR3 totals 20 residues. Germline assignment: CDR1 MGHRA and CDR2 YSYEKL. The V segment lost 0 bases and the J segment 7 bases; nucleotides outside the gene matches: 17. Written as DNA, the CDR3 is TGCGCCAGCAGCCAAGATAGAGACCTACTAGCGGGAGTGGTTGGAAATGAGCAGTTCTTC. Encoded protein: CASSQDRDLLAGVVGNEQFF.

The V call is TRBV5-1, the J call TRBJ1-1, with no clear D. The V end was cut by 0 bases, the J end by 5 bases, with 8 bases between. CDR1 is SGHRS, CDR2 YFSETQ, per germline. This CDR3 region has 13 residues. CDR3 residues: CASSLAGRTEAFF. The CDR3 DNA reads as TGCGCCAGCAGCTTGGCCGGGAGGACTGAAGCTTTCTTT. Drawing the rest from reference TRBV5-1 and TRBJ1-1, the complete variable domain is KAGVTQTPRYLIKTRGQQVTLSCSPISGHRSVSWYQQTPGQGLQFLFEYFSETQRNKGNFPGRFSGRQFSNSRSEMNVSTLELGDSALYLCASSLAGRTEAFFGQGTRLTVV.

V and J are TRBV7-8 and TRBJ2-7; TRBD1 matches at 8 bases. V trimming: 2 bases; J trimming: 3 bases; junction bases outside the gene matches: 3. The V gene's germline CDR1 is SGHVS and CDR2 FQNEAQ. The CDR3 runs to 14 residues. CDR3 loop: CASSLQGAIYEQYF. CDR3 DNA: TGTGCCAGCAGCTTACAGGGGGCGATCTACGAGCAGTACTTC.

The chain carries TRBV7-2 and TRBJ2-1; D unclear. Germline-derived CDR1 and CDR2 are SGHTA and FQGNSA. The CDR3 consists of 15 residues. V lost 2 bases to trimming and J lost 2 bases, with 10 bases between them. CDR3 amino acids: CASSLLYSAYNEQFF. In DNA form, the CDR3 reads TGTGCCAGCAGCTTATTATATTCGGCCTACAATGAGCAGTTCTTC. The whole variable domain, filled in from reference TRBV7-2 and TRBJ2-1, reads GAGVSQSPSNKVTEKGKDVELRCDPISGHTALYWYRQSLGQGLEFLIYFQGNSAPDKSGLPSDRFSAERTGGSVSTLTIQRTQQEDSAVYLCASSLLYSAYNEQFFGPGTRLTVL.

This clone has just one count. The V call is TRBV7-2, the J call TRBJ2-1; maybe TRBD2 (6 bases). Germline CDR1 SGHTA, CDR2 FQGNSA. Between the trimmed V and J ends, which lost 6 bases and 6 bases, there was a span of 15 bases. The CDR3 runs to 14 residues. The CDR3 nucleotides are TGTGCCAGCAGACGCATCGGGAGAGCCAATGAGCAGTTCTTC. The encoded protein is CASRRIGRANEQFF.

The V and J genes are TRBV4-3 and TRBJ2-1; 7 bases fit TRBD1. Germline V gene sequence: CDR1 LGHNA, CDR2 YSLEER. V gave up 6 bases and J gave up 6 bases; unmatched junction bases: 20. The CDR3 sequence is 18 residues long. The CDR3 is CASRRIGQVGTGSNEQFF. The CDR3 DNA reads as TGCGCCAGCAGGAGAATAGGACAGGTTGGGACGGGTAGCAATGAGCAGTTCTTC.

J is TRBJ2-1 and V is TRBV27, with 11 bases aligning to TRBD2. The CDR3 sequence is 17 residues long. Germline V CDR1 and CDR2: MNHEY, SMNVEV (reference sequence). V lost 5 bases to trimming and J lost 0 bases; unmatched junction nucleotides: 6. The DNA for the CDR3 is TGTGCCAGCAGTCCTCCTAGCGGGAGGAGCTCCTACAATGAGCAGTTCTTC. Protein: CASSPPSGRSSYNEQFF.

The rearrangement uses TRBV19 and TRBJ1-6, with TRBD1 as a possible D gene (6 bases). V was clipped by 5 bases and J by 8 bases, with 16 bases between them. In germline, CDR1 is LNHDA, CDR2 SQIVND (reference sequence). CDR3 length equals 15 residues. The DNA of the CDR3 is TGTGCCAGTAGTGTACAGGGATTCGGCTATTCACCCCTCCACTTT. Its translation is CASSVQGFGYSPLHF.